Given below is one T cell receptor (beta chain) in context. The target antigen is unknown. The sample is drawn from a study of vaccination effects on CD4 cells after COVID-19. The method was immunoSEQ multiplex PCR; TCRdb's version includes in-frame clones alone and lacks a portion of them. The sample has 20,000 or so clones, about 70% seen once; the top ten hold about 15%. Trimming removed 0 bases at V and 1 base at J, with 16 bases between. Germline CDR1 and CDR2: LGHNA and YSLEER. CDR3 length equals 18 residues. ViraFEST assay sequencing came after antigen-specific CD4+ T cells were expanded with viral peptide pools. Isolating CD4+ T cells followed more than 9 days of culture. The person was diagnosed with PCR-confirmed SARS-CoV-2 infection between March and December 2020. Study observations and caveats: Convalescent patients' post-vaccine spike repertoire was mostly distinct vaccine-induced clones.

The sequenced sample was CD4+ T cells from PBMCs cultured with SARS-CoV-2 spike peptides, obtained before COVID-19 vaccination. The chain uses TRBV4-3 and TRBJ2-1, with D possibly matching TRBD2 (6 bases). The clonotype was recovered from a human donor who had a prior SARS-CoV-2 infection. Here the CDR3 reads CASSQDGVGRGSYNEQFF. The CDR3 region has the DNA TGCGCCAGCAGCCAAGATGGTGTGGGGCGGGGTTCCTACAATGAGCAGTTCTTC.